Below, 10 T cell receptor beta chains from the same sample are listed, as sequenced in a study of response to subunit inactivated influenza vaccine. Using its own MiXCR run on the RT-PCR reads, TCRdb lists one record per CDR3 protein. The table records some 520,000 distinct CDR3 sequences, more than 15% of them present only once. The specimen comprised CD4+ T cells sorted from PBMCs, sampled around 25 months after vaccination. Receptor source: a man in his fifties or sixties who received an inactivated influenza vaccine.

This clonotype was seen more than once but under ten times. The chain recombines TRBV12-3 or TRBV12-4 with TRBJ1-1; 11 bases align to TRBD1. V lost 6 bases and J lost 3; bases outside the gene matches: 3. This CDR3 has 14 residues. The CDR3 bases are TGTGCCAGCAGGAGGACAGGGGGCTACACTGAAGCTTTCTTT. This sequence encodes CASRRTGGYTEAFF.

Only a few counts were recorded for this clonotype. Because the CDR3's place on the DNA is in doubt, the DNA is left out and the CDR3 is given as listed by TCRdb. The V call is TRBV18, the J call TRBJ2-5; the table's TRBD1 call for D was not verified on the DNA. The CDR3 adds up to 13 amino acids, both ends counted. Looked up from germline, CDR1 is KGHSH and CDR2 is LQKENI. CDR3: CASSPFGAETQYF.

This clonotype was detected a few times. The CDR3 DNA is TGTGCCAGCAGCTTAGCATTCGGACAAGAGACCCAGTACTTC. This sequence encodes CASSLAFGQETQYF. This sequence joins TRBV7-2 and TRBJ2-5; D not resolved. The CDR3 sequence is 14 residues long. The V gene lost 0 bases and the J gene lost 2 bases, with 7 bases spanning the gap. The germline V gene encodes CDR1 SGHTA and CDR2 FQGNSA.

This clonotype was detected many times. This chain joins TRBV5-1 and TRBJ2-1, with 9 bases identical to TRBD2. The trim removed 4 bases at V and 10 bases at J, leaving 6 bases unmatched. The germline CDR1 and CDR2 sequences are SGHRS and YFSETQ. The CDR3 is 13 amino acids. CDR3 bases: TGCGCCAGCAGCAGCCTAGCGGGAATGGAGCAGTTCTTC. Translated: CASSSLAGMEQFF.

This chain links TRBV7-2 with TRBJ2-3, with 8 bases aligning to TRBD2. J was trimmed by 8 bases and V by 1 base; bases with no gene match: 8. The CDR3 sequence is 15 residues long. Germline V CDR1 and CDR2: SGHTA, FQGNSA. This CDR3 is CASSLESGGRGTQYF. DNA for the CDR3: TGTGCCAGCAGCTTAGAGAGCGGGGGCCGGGGTACGCAGTATTTT. Looking up the rest from reference TRBV7-2 and TRBJ2-3 gives the full variable domain: GAGVSQSPSNKVTEKGKDVELRCDPISGHTALYWYRQSLGQGLEFLIYFQGNSAPDKSGLPSDRFSAERTGGSVSTLTIQRTQQEDSAVYLCASSLESGGRGTQYFGPGTRLTVL.

The sample holds a few counts of this clonotype. The J gene is TRBJ2-2, the V gene TRBV6-2 or TRBV6-3, with TRBD1 matching over 7 bases. The CDR3 covers 13 residues. Germline V CDR1 and CDR2: MNHEY, SVGEGT. J gave up 4 bases and V 11 bases, and 7 bases lay outside the gene matches. The CDR3 spells CACHRGSTGELFF. DNA of the CDR3: TGTGCCTGCCACAGGGGAAGCACCGGGGAGCTGTTTTTT.

This clonotype was counted only a few times. This rearrangement joins TRBV7-6 to TRBJ2-1; possible D gene TRBD2, 6 bases. CDR3 size: 14 residues. Trimming left V 5 bases short and J 7 bases short, with 15 bases between. Germline V gives CDR1 SGHVS, CDR2 FNYEAQ. In nucleotides, the CDR3 is TGTGCCAGCAGCCAGACGGGGGTGGGGAATGAGCAGTTCTTC. Translating it yields CASSQTGVGNEQFF.

This clonotype appeared a few times. J is TRBJ2-7 and V is TRBV5-1; D is undetermined. The ends were cut back, 1 base at V and 2 bases at J, with 7 bases in the middle. The V gene's germline CDR1 is SGHRS and CDR2 YFSETQ. The CDR3 runs 13 residues. CDR3 nucleotides: TGCGCCAGCAGCTTGACCAGTCCCTACGAGCAGTACTTC. It codes for CASSLTSPYEQYF.

This clonotype was found a few times. The V gene is TRBV7-9, the J gene TRBJ2-3; D gene unclear. The CDR3 spans 13 residues. Trimming took 5 bases from V and 3 from J, leaving 9 bases between them. CDR1 and CDR2 (germline): SEHNR, FQNEAQ (reference sequence). CDR3 protein: CASSEMTTDTQYF. The CDR3 coding sequence is TGTGCCAGCAGCGAGATGACAACAGATACGCAGTATTTT.

This sequence joins TRBV6-6 and TRBJ1-4; D remains ambiguous. This CDR3 is 11 amino acids long. Germline-derived CDR1 and CDR2 are MNHNY and SVGAGI (reference sequence). The ends were cut back, 6 bases at V and 8 bases at J, with 7 bases in the middle. The CDR3, as DNA: TGTGCCAGCAGCCAAATGGAAAAACTGTTTTTT. The encoded protein is CASSQMEKLFF.